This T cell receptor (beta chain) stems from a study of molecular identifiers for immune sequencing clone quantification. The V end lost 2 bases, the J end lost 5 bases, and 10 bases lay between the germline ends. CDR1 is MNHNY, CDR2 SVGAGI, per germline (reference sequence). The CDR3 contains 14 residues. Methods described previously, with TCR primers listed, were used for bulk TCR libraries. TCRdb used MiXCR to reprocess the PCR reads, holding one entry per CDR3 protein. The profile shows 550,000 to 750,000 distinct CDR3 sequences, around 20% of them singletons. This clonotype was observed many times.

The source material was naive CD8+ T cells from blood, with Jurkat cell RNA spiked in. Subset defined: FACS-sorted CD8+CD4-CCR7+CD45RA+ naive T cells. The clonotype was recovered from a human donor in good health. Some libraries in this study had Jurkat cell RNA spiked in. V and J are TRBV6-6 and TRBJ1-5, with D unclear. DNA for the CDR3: TGTGCCAGCAGTTACACCAAGGTAGATCAGCCCCAGCATTTT. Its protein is CASSYTKVDQPQHF.